The 32 T cell receptor beta chains listed next were all sequenced from one sample in a study of blood T cell repertoires in COVID-19. TCRdb's table, derived via immunoSEQ multiplex PCR, lists solely in-frame clones and lacks some. The sample lists around 350,000 clones, around 86% occurring once. The sequenced sample was peripheral blood. The receptors derive from a human donor in a cohort sampled during active COVID-19.

The chain has TRBV27 and TRBJ2-1, with D tentatively TRBD1 (5 bases). CDR1 and CDR2 (germline): MNHEY, SMNVEV (reference sequence). Between the trimmed V and J ends, which lost 0 bases and 5 bases, there was a span of 14 bases. This CDR3 comprises 16 residues. The CDR3, as DNA: TGTGCCAGCAGTTTATCCCGGTGGGGCATGGACAATGAGCAGTTCTTC. This translates into CASSLSRWGMDNEQFF.

This clone is a singleton in its sample. CDR3 sequence (DNA): TGCGCCAGCAGCCTGATGAGTCTGCGGGAGAGTTACGAGCAGTACTTC. Translated, it gives CASSLMSLRESYEQYF. The chain has TRBV5-1 and TRBJ2-7; TRBD2 aligns across 7 bases. The CDR3 runs 16 residues. J lost 4 bases, V lost 4 bases, and 14 bases had no gene match. CDR1 is SGHRS and CDR2 is YFSETQ in the germline V gene.

V and J are TRBV10-3 and TRBJ2-2; D may be TRBD1 (5 bases). This CDR3 has 17 amino acids. CDR1 and CDR2 from the germline V gene are ENHRY and SYGVKD. Trimming took 2 bases from V and 6 from J, leaving 19 bases between them. The CDR3 loop is CAISEPDRQMTSGELFF. The CDR3 region has the DNA TGTGCCATCAGTGAGCCTGATCGACAGATGACATCCGGGGAGCTGTTTTTT.

J is TRBJ1-2 and V is TRBV3-1 (or the pseudogene TRBV3-2), with D possibly being TRBD1 (6 bases). This CDR3 has 15 amino acids. From germline, CDR1 is LGHDT and CDR2 YNNKEL (reference sequence). Trimming stripped 4 bases from V and 4 bases from J, with 16 bases between. The CDR3 coding sequence is TGTGCCAGCAGCCCCGGAGGGGGGGTGAGCTATGGCTACACCTTC. Residues: CASSPGGGVSYGYTF.

The chain recombines TRBV6-5 with TRBJ2-7, with 7 bases aligning to TRBD2. J gave up 3 bases and V 4 bases, and 9 bases lay outside the gene matches. Germline V gene lookup returns CDR1 MNHEY and CDR2 SVGAGI. This CDR3 has 15 residues. CDR3 protein: CASSFGSSGIYEQYF. Here the CDR3 DNA reads TGTGCCAGCAGTTTTGGGTCTAGCGGAATCTACGAGCAGTACTTC.

This clone was counted between two and nine times. CDR3 bases: TGTGCCAGCAGTCCCGAGGCCAATCAGCCCCAGCATTTT. Its translation: CASSPEANQPQHF. The chain couples TRBV6-4 to TRBJ1-5; D remains unclear. Germline CDR1 is MRHNA and CDR2 is SNTAGT. CDR3 length: 13 amino acids. The V end lost 5 bases, the J end lost 3 bases, and 8 bases lay between the germline ends.

The rearrangement links TRBV19 to TRBJ2-6; 8 nucleotides line up with TRBD1. Trimming at V came to 10 bases and at J to 0 bases, leaving 8 bases not matched to a gene. This CDR3 contains 16 residues. CDR1 is LNHDA and CDR2 is SQIVND in the germline V gene (reference sequence). As DNA, the CDR3 is TGTGCCACCGGGACAGGACTCCTCTCTGGGGCCAACGTCCTGACTTTC. This translates into CATGTGLLSGANVLTF.

This chain connects TRBV24-1 to TRBJ2-1, with 13 bases lining up with TRBD2. The CDR3 spans 16 residues. In germline, CDR1 is KGHDR, CDR2 SFDVKD. Trimming cost V 4 bases and J 12 bases; bases outside gene matches: 11. The CDR3: CATSDPGTSGRAGQFF. The CDR3 DNA reads TGTGCCACCAGTGACCCCGGCACTAGCGGGAGGGCCGGGCAGTTCTTC.

The rearrangement joins TRBV6-5 to TRBJ2-5, with TRBD1 as a possible D gene (6 bases). There are 14 residues in the CDR3. Trimming stripped 0 bases from V and 5 bases from J, with 10 bases between. From germline, CDR1 is MNHEY and CDR2 SVGAGI. The DNA of the CDR3 is TGTGCCAGCAGTTACTCCAGGGGTGGGGAGACCCAGTACTTC. It is translated as CASSYSRGGETQYF.

This rearrangement joins TRBV19 to TRBJ2-1; 7 bases agree with TRBD1. V shed 6 bases and J 3 bases; nucleotides not matched to a gene: 2. The CDR3 runs 13 residues. CDR1 is LNHDA, CDR2 SQIVND, per germline (reference sequence). For the CDR3, the DNA is TGTGCCAGTAGCAACAGGGGCTACAATGAGCAGTTCTTC. As protein: CASSNRGYNEQFF.

V usage is TRBV7-9 and J usage is TRBJ2-3; tentative D call: TRBD1 (7 bases). Germline V gene lookup returns CDR1 SEHNR and CDR2 FQNEAQ (reference sequence). The length of the CDR3 is 13 residues. The V end lost 10 bases, the J end lost 3 bases, and 14 bases lay between the germline ends. The CDR3 coding sequence is TGTGCCACCGGAGGGACAGTTACAGATACGCAGTATTTT. This gives the protein CATGGTVTDTQYF.

This clone was observed once. The chain recombines TRBV19 with TRBJ1-2; D is undetermined. The CDR3 extends over 16 amino acids. The V end lost 3 bases, the J end lost 0 bases, and 14 bases lay between the germline ends. Germline CDR1 reads LNHDA; CDR2 reads SQIVND (reference sequence). DNA for the CDR3: TGTGCCAGTAGTATTGATTATCGGGGTGCTAACTATGGCTACACCTTC. As protein: CASSIDYRGANYGYTF.

This chain uses TRBV9 with TRBJ2-2, with a tentative D call TRBD1 (5 bases). Germline CDR1 SGDLS, CDR2 YYNGEE. CDR3 size: 13 residues. V lost 4 bases and J 5 bases, leaving 9 bases between the germline ends. The CDR3 sequence is CASSMQGTGELFF. CDR3 nucleotide sequence: TGTGCCAGCAGCATGCAGGGAACCGGGGAGCTGTTTTTT.

Only a few counts were recorded for this clone. The chain couples TRBV5-1 to TRBJ2-2; 7 bases match TRBD1. The V gene end was trimmed by 2 bases and the J gene end by 8 bases; junction bases not matched to a gene: 6. Germline V gives CDR1 SGHRS, CDR2 YFSETQ. CDR3 size: 14 residues. This CDR3 is CASSLDRERGELFF. The CDR3 DNA sequence: TGCGCCAGCAGCTTAGACAGGGAACGGGGGGAGCTGTTTTTT. Filled out from reference TRBV5-1 and TRBJ2-2, the complete variable domain reads KAGVTQTPRYLIKTRGQQVTLSCSPISGHRSVSWYQQTPGQGLQFLFEYFSETQRNKGNFPGRFSGRQFSNSRSEMNVSTLELGDSALYLCASSLDRERGELFFGEGSRLTVL.

This clone was counted only a few times. This sequence joins TRBV6-5 and TRBJ1-5; D gene ambiguous. This CDR3 region has 13 residues. The germline V and J ends were trimmed by 6 bases and 3 bases, with 9 bases remaining between them. Germline V gene data show CDR1 as MNHEY and CDR2 as SVGAGI. CDR3 in DNA: TGTGCCAGCAGGCTCGAGATCAATCAGCCCCAGCATTTT. Translating it yields CASRLEINQPQHF.

Concerning this clone itself: This CDR3 is also generated by other DNA sequences in the sample. The chain links TRBV30 to TRBJ1-2; D gene ambiguous. V gave up 1 base and J gave up 2 bases, with 5 bases separating them. The CDR3 runs to 12 residues. CDR1 GTSNPN and CDR2 SVGIG come from the germline V gene (reference sequence). CDR3 sequence: CAWSAGNYGYTF. The CDR3, as DNA: TGTGCCTGGAGTGCGGGGAACTATGGCTACACCTTC.

J is TRBJ2-3 and V is TRBV7-3; TRBD1 might be the D (5 bases). This CDR3 comprises 14 residues. Deletions cut 5 bases from V and 1 base from J, with 10 bases between. Looked up from germline, CDR1 is SGHTA and CDR2 is FQGTGA. The CDR3 DNA sequence: TGTGCCAGCAGCCCTGGGGCTCGCACAGATACGCAGTATTTT. It is translated as CASSPGARTDTQYF.

The CDR3 loop reads CASSLTYQETQYF. The CDR3 region has the DNA TGCGCCAGCAGCCTAACGTACCAAGAGACCCAGTACTTC. The genes are TRBV5-1 and TRBJ2-5, with D uncertain. The CDR3 has 13 amino acids. V was pared by 4 bases and J by 0 bases, with 7 bases between. The germline CDR1 and CDR2 sequences are SGHRS and YFSETQ.

J is TRBJ2-2 and V is TRBV10-3, with 13 bases aligning to TRBD2. The length of the CDR3 is 16 residues. Germline V CDR1 and CDR2: ENHRY, SYGVKD. Trimming took 2 bases from V and 4 from J; bases not matched to a gene: 1. CDR3 sequence: CAISEGLAGVTGELFF. The CDR3 nucleotides are TGTGCCATCAGTGAGGGACTAGCGGGAGTCACCGGGGAGCTGTTTTTT.

This clone was recorded once. The junction does not match germline at one end; this may be a read error. This sequence joins TRBV5-1 and TRBJ2-2, with D maybe TRBD2 (5 bases). Germline CDR1 SGHRS, CDR2 YFSETQ. The CDR3 is 15 residues long. CDR3 coding DNA: TGCGCCAGCAGCTTAGCTACGGGGAACATCGGGGAGCTGTTTTTT. It yields the protein CASSLATGNIGELFF.

As regards this clone: Other DNA sequences of this sample code for an identical CDR3. This rearrangement joins TRBV27 to TRBJ1-2; D is possibly TRBD1 (5 bases). Germline V gene data show CDR1 as MNHEY and CDR2 as SMNVEV (reference sequence). Trimming pared 2 bases from V and 2 bases from J, leaving 9 bases between. The length of the CDR3 is 14 residues. The CDR3 sequence: CASSLKAGNYGYTF. The CDR3 DNA is TGTGCCAGCAGTTTAAAGGCAGGGAACTATGGCTACACCTTC.

The chain is built from TRBV19 and TRBJ2-1, with 12 bases identical to TRBD2. The CDR3 extends over 16 amino acids. V was pared by 1 base and J by 8 bases, with 6 bases of the junction left unmatched. The V gene's germline CDR1 is LNHDA and CDR2 SQIVND (reference sequence). The CDR3 region has the DNA TGTGCCAGTAGTATAGTCTCGACTAGCGGGGGTGATGAGCAGTTCTTC. It yields the protein CASSIVSTSGGDEQFF.

The V gene is TRBV5-6, the J gene TRBJ2-3; a weak D match, TRBD1 (6 bases). The germline V gene encodes CDR1 SGHDT and CDR2 YYEEEE. V was cut by 7 bases and J by 2 bases, with 20 bases left in between. This CDR3 has 16 residues. The CDR3: CASVSLGRGHTDTQYF. In DNA, the CDR3 is TGTGCCAGCGTCTCTCTCGGCAGGGGACACACAGATACGCAGTATTTT.

Only a few counts were recorded for this clone. The gene calls are TRBV6-5 and TRBJ2-5; D is perhaps TRBD1 (6 bases). CDR1 MNHEY and CDR2 SVGAGI come from the germline V gene. This CDR3 contains 14 residues. Trimming shortened V by 5 bases and J by 4 bases, and 14 bases separated the two germline ends. CDR3 residues: CASSPQGQSETQYF. For the CDR3, the DNA is TGTGCCAGCAGTCCCCAAGGACAGTCAGAGACCCAGTACTTC.

The V and J genes are TRBV28 and TRBJ1-1; D gene uncertain. V gave up 6 bases and J gave up 0 bases, with 14 bases separating them. This CDR3 is built from 15 residues. From germline, CDR1 is MDHEN and CDR2 SYDVKM. The CDR3 loop reads CASSNPTGMNTEAFF. CDR3 DNA: TGTGCCAGCAGCAACCCTACGGGGATGAACACTGAAGCTTTCTTT.

V and J are TRBV5-5 and TRBJ1-1; TRBD1 is a possible D gene (5 bases). Germline V gives CDR1 SGHKS, CDR2 YYEKEE (reference sequence). The CDR3 loop spans 11 amino acids. Trimming removed 1 base at V and 8 bases at J, with 6 bases between. DNA of the CDR3: TGTGCCAGCAGCTTGACAGGCGAAGCTTTCTTT. It translates to CASSLTGEAFF.

The J gene is TRBJ1-3, the V gene TRBV9; 8 bases align to TRBD1. V lost 4 bases, J lost 4 bases, and 4 bases stayed unmatched. Germline V gene sequence: CDR1 SGDLS, CDR2 YYNGEE. CDR3 length: 14 amino acids. The CDR3 loop reads CASSPRDRGNTIYF. The CDR3 nucleotides are TGTGCCAGCAGCCCCCGGGACAGGGGAAACACCATATATTTT.

The gene calls are TRBV19 and TRBJ2-3, with 9 bases that match TRBD1. Trimming at V came to 5 bases and at J to 11 bases, leaving 17 bases not matched to a gene. Germline loops: CDR1 LNHDA, CDR2 SQIVND (reference sequence). The CDR3 runs to 16 residues. CDR3 in amino acids: CASSSPNRDREKGQYF. The CDR3 DNA follows: TGTGCCAGTAGTTCCCCGAACCGGGACAGGGAGAAAGGGCAGTATTTT.

The chain is built from TRBV6-6 and TRBJ1-2, with D unresolved. Between the trimmed V and J ends, which lost 11 bases and 4 bases, there was a span of 14 bases. Per the germline V gene, CDR1 is MNHNY and CDR2 is SVGAGI (reference sequence). The length of the CDR3 is 12 residues. In nucleotides, the CDR3 is TGTGCCGCCTGGTGGAGGTTCTATGGCTACACCTTC. Translated: CAAWWRFYGYTF.

The chain uses TRBV20-1 and TRBJ2-7; D remains unclear. CDR1 is DFQATT and CDR2 is SNEGSKA in the germline V gene (reference sequence). This CDR3 spans 14 amino acids. Deletions cut 3 bases from V and 6 bases from J, with 18 bases between. CDR3 residues: CSASVQLVLREQYF. For the CDR3, the DNA is TGCAGTGCTAGTGTACAGCTCGTTTTACGCGAGCAGTACTTC.

In DNA form, the CDR3 reads TGTGCCAGTAGTATCGACAGACAAGAGACCCAGTACTTC. Encoded protein: CASSIDRQETQYF. The chain has TRBV19 and TRBJ2-5, with a tentative D call TRBD1 (5 bases). The length of the CDR3 is 13 residues. Trimming took off 3 bases at V and 2 bases at J, with 7 bases between the two ends. Germline CDR1 reads LNHDA; CDR2 reads SQIVND (reference sequence).

The gene calls are TRBV7-8 and TRBJ2-7; 8 bases line up with TRBD1. Germline CDR1 SGHVS, CDR2 FQNEAQ. V dropped 5 bases and J dropped 11; count of bases not matched to a gene: 11. The CDR3 covers 13 residues. The CDR3 DNA is TGTGCCAGCAGCCTTGTCCAGGGGGCATGGGAGTACTTC. Protein: CASSLVQGAWEYF.